These 14 T cell receptor beta chains came from one sample sequenced in a study of blood T cells in healthy people across ages. A J-beta primer mix and a sample-barcoded 5' primer were used in a second PCR of about 7 to 12 cycles. TCRdb fed the 5' RACE reads into MiXCR, producing one record per CDR3 protein. This table has some 670,000 distinct CDR3 sequences, under 65% appearing once. Sequenced: blood. These receptors came from a woman aged 80 or over in good health.

The rearrangement uses TRBV27 and TRBJ2-1; 7 bases align to TRBD2. Per the germline V gene, CDR1 is MNHEY and CDR2 is SMNVEV (reference sequence). V lost 4 bases to trimming and J lost 5 bases; unmatched junction nucleotides: 8. The CDR3 has 15 amino acids. The CDR3 nucleotides read TGTGCCAGCAGTTCTCTAGCGGTATCCCACAATGAGCAGTTCTTC. Protein sequence: CASSSLAVSHNEQFF.

The chain couples TRBV14 to TRBJ2-1; 9 positions agree with TRBD1. Per germline, CDR1 SGHDN and CDR2 FVKESK. V shed 3 bases, J shed 6 bases, and the junction held 9 bases outside the gene matches. The CDR3 spans 16 residues. The CDR3 DNA reads TGTGCCAGCAGCCACCGGGACAGGGTTCGACTCAATGAGCAGTTCTTC. It encodes CASSHRDRVRLNEQFF.

The J gene is TRBJ2-4, the V gene TRBV15; tentatively, D is TRBD2 (5 bases). Trimming removed 3 bases at V and 13 bases at J, with 16 bases between. Germline values: CDR1 LNHNV, CDR2 YYDKDF (reference sequence). This CDR3 is built from 13 residues. CDR3 amino acids: CATSSTEVGEQYF. The CDR3 nucleotides read TGTGCCACCAGCAGTACCGAGGTTGGGGAGCAGTACTTC.

The chain has TRBV12-3 or TRBV12-4 and TRBJ1-6, with D maybe TRBD1 (5 bases). V shed 5 bases and J shed 10 bases, with 15 bases lying between them. CDR3 length: 14 residues. As DNA, the CDR3 is TGTGCCAGCAGTCCCGGGACTACGGGATCACCCCTCCACTTT. Translated: CASSPGTTGSPLHF.

This clonotype was seen a handful of times. CDR3: CASSKKKGARGMNTEAFF. The CDR3 DNA reads as TGTGCCAGCAGCAAGAAAAAAGGGGCGCGGGGTATGAACACTGAAGCTTTCTTT. The rearrangement links TRBV21-1 to TRBJ1-1; the table gives TRBD1 as D, unverified against the DNA. TRBV21-1 has pseudogene status. This CDR3 has 18 residues.

This clonotype was counted between two and nine times. The gene calls are TRBV12-3 or TRBV12-4 and TRBJ2-5; 9 bases fit TRBD2. The ends lost 8 bases at V and 3 bases at J; junction bases unmatched: 7. The CDR3 sequence is 14 residues long. The CDR3 DNA is TGTGCCAGCCGCCCCCTAGCGGGAAAAGAGACCCAGTACTTC. Translation gives CASRPLAGKETQYF.

This clonotype was seen only a few times. V gene TRBV7-3 combines with J gene TRBJ2-2; 12 bases map to TRBD1. CDR1 is SGHTA and CDR2 is FQGTGA in the germline V gene. V lost 2 bases, J lost 7 bases, and 8 bases stayed unmatched. The length of the CDR3 is 17 residues. The CDR3 is CASSLLGTGGNGGELFF. The CDR3 DNA reads as TGTGCCAGCAGCTTACTTGGGACAGGGGGCAATGGCGGGGAGCTGTTTTTT.

The sample holds one count of this clonotype. One junction end does not reproduce the germline sequence, and a read error may be involved. The chain uses TRBV7-9 and TRBJ2-3; D tentatively reads TRBD1 or TRBD2 (5 bases each). The CDR3 totals 15 residues. Germline CDR1 and CDR2: SEHNR and FQNEAQ (reference sequence). Written as DNA, the CDR3 is TGTGCCAGCAGCCCTGAGGGGCTTATGAGGGATACGCGGTATTTT. Translated, it gives CASSPEGLMRDTRYF.

V gene TRBV29-1 combines with J gene TRBJ2-3; 8 bases fit TRBD2. The ends lost 4 bases at V and 4 bases at J; junction bases unmatched: 4. The germline V gene has CDR1 SQVTM and CDR2 ANQGSEA. CDR3 size: 13 residues. CDR3 amino acids: CSVAREGADTQYF. For the CDR3, the DNA is TGCAGCGTTGCCCGGGAGGGGGCAGATACGCAGTATTTT.

V is TRBV3-1 and J is TRBJ2-7; the D call may be TRBD1 or TRBD2 (5 bases each). CDR1 and CDR2 from the germline V gene are LGHDT and YNNKEL (reference sequence). Deletions cut 3 bases from V and 3 bases from J, with 12 bases between. The CDR3 consists of 14 residues. The CDR3 sequence is CASSQGPLIYEQYF. Written as DNA, the CDR3 is TGTGCCAGCAGCCAGGGACCGCTAATCTACGAGCAGTACTTC.

This clonotype was counted many times. The V call is TRBV6-5, the J call TRBJ1-2; D unresolved. CDR1 MNHEY and CDR2 SVGAGI come from the germline V gene. CDR3 size: 12 residues. Trimming took 7 bases from V and 8 from J, leaving 14 bases between them. The CDR3 reads CASIRRGYGYTF. In DNA form, the CDR3 reads TGTGCCAGCATCCGTCGGGGTTACGGCTACACCTTC.

This clonotype was counted ten times or more. The chain couples TRBV7-9 to TRBJ1-6; no firm D call. V lost 1 base and J lost 3, with 4 bases in between. The V gene's germline CDR1 is SEHNR and CDR2 FQNEAQ (reference sequence). This CDR3 region has 14 residues. The CDR3 bases are TGTGCCAGCAGCTTAGACAGCTATAATTCACCCCTCCACTTT. Protein: CASSLDSYNSPLHF.

This chain links TRBV9 with TRBJ2-2; D remains unclear. Per the germline V gene, CDR1 is SGDLS and CDR2 is YYNGEE. The CDR3 spans 12 residues. The V and J ends lost 3 bases and 7 bases respectively, with 7 bases between them. The CDR3 protein is CASSASGGELFF. CDR3 in DNA: TGTGCCAGCAGCGCCTCTGGCGGGGAGCTGTTTTTT.

Ten or more counts support this clonotype. The chain links TRBV6-2 or TRBV6-3 to TRBJ2-2, with D possibly being TRBD2 (6 bases). The CDR3 contains 13 residues. From germline, CDR1 is MNHEY and CDR2 SVGEGT. The germline V and J ends were trimmed by 5 bases and 6 bases, with 10 bases remaining between them. CDR3 in amino acids: CASSLPGAGELFF. The CDR3 DNA is TGTGCCAGCAGTCTCCCGGGGGCCGGGGAGCTGTTTTTT.